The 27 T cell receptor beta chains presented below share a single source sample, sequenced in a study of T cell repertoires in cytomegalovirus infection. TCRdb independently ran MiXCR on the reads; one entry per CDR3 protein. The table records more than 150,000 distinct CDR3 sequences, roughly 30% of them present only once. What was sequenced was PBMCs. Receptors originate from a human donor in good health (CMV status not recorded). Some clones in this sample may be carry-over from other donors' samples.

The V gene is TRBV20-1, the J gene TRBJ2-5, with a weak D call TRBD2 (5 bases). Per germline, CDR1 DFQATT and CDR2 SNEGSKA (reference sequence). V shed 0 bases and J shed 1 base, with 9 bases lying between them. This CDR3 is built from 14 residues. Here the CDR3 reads CSARDIALQETQYF. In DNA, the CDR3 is TGCAGTGCTAGAGATATAGCGCTCCAAGAGACCCAGTACTTC.

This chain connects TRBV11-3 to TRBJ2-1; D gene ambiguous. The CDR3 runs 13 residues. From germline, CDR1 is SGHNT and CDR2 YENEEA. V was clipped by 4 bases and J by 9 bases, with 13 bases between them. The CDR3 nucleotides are TGTGCCAGCAGCTACCGCCCCGAAGGTGAGCAGTTCTTC. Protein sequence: CASSYRPEGEQFF.

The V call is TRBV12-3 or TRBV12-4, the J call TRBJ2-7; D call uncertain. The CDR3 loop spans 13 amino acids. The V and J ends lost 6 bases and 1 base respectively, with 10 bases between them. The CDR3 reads CASRDELSYEQYF. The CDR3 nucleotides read TGTGCCAGCAGGGACGAACTGTCCTACGAGCAGTACTTC.

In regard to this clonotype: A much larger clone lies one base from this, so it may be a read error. The CDR3 coding sequence is TGTGCCAGCAGGAGGGGCAAGAATGAAAAACTGTTTTTT. It is translated as CASRRGKNEKLFF. V gene TRBV7-2 combines with J gene TRBJ1-4, with D maybe TRBD1 (5 bases). The CDR3 runs 13 residues. The germline V gene has CDR1 SGHTA and CDR2 FQGNSA. Between the trimmed V and J ends, which lost 6 bases and 5 bases, there was a span of 10 bases.

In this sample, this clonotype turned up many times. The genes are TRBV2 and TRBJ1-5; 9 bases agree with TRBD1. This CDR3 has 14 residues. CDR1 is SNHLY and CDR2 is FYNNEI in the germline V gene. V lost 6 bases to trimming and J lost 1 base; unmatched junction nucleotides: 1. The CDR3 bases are TGTGCCAGCAGACAGGGGGCGAGCAATCAGCCCCAGCATTTT. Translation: CASRQGASNQPQHF.

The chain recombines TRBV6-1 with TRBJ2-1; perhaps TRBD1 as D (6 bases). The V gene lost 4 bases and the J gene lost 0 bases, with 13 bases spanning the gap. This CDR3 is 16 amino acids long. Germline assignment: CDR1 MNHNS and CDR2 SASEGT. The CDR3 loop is CASSVGTPSSYNEQFF. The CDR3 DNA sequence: TGTGCCAGCAGTGTCGGGACACCGAGCTCCTACAATGAGCAGTTCTTC.

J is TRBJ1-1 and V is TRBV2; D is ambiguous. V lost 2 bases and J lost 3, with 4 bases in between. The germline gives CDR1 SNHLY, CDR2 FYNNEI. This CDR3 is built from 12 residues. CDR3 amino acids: CASSEFDTEAFF. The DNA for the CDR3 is TGTGCCAGCAGTGAATTTGACACTGAAGCTTTCTTT. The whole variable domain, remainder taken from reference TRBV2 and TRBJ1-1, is EPEVTQTPSHQVTQMGQEVILRCVPISNHLYFYWYRQILGQKVEFLVSFYNNEISEKSEIFDDQFSVERPDGSNFTLKIRSTKLEDSAMYFCASSEFDTEAFFGQGTRLTVV.

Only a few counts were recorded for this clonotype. CDR3: CASSVVGGGPQITQYF. The DNA of the CDR3 is TGTGCCAGCAGCGTAGTTGGGGGAGGGCCACAGATAACGCAGTATTTT. The chain joins TRBV9 to TRBJ2-3, with TRBD2 matching 7 bases. Per germline, CDR1 SGDLS and CDR2 YYNGEE. The CDR3 spans 16 residues. V shed 0 bases, J shed 9 bases, and the junction held 13 bases outside the gene matches.

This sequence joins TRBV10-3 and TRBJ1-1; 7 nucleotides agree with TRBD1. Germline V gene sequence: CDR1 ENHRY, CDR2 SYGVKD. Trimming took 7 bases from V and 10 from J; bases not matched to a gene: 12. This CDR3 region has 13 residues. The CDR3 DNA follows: TGTGCCATCACCCCCGAACAGCAGGGGGGAGCTTTCTTT. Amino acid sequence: CAITPEQQGGAFF.

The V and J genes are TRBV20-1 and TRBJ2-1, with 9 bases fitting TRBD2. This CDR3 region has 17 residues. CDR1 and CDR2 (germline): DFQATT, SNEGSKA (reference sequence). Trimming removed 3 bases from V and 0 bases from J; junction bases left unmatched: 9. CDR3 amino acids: CSARVSGGESSYNEQFF. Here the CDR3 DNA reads TGCAGTGCTAGGGTTAGCGGGGGCGAGAGCTCCTACAATGAGCAGTTCTTC.

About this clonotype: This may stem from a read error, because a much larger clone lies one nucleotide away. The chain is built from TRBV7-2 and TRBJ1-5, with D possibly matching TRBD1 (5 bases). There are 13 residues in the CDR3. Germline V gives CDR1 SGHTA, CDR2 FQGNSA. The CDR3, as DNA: TGTGCCGGCAGCCAAATGGGGGGGGGGACCCAGCATTTT. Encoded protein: CAGSQMGGGTQHF.

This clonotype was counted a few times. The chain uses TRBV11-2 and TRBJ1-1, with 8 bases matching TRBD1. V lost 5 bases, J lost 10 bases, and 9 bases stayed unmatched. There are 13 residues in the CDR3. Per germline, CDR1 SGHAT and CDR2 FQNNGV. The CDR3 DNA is TGTGCCAGCAGCCTGACATACAGGGGGAGAGCTTTCTTT. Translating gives CASSLTYRGRAFF.

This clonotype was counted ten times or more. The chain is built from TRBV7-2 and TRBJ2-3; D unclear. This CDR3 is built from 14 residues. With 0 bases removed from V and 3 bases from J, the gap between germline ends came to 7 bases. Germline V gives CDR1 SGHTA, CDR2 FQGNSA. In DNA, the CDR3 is TGTGCCAGCAGCTTAGCCGGTAAAACAGATACGCAGTATTTT. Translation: CASSLAGKTDTQYF.

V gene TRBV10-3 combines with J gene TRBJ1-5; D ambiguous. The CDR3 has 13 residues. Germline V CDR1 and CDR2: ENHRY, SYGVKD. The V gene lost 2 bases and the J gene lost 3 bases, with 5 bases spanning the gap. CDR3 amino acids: CAISEPNNQPQHF. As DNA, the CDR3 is TGTGCCATCAGTGAGCCTAACAATCAGCCCCAGCATTTT.

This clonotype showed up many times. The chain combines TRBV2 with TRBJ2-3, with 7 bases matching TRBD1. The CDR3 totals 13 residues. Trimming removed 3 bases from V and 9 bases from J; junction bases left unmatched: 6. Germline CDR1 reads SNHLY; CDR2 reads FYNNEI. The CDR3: CASSDRGQGTQYF. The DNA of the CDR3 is TGTGCCAGCAGTGATAGGGGGCAGGGCACGCAGTATTTT.

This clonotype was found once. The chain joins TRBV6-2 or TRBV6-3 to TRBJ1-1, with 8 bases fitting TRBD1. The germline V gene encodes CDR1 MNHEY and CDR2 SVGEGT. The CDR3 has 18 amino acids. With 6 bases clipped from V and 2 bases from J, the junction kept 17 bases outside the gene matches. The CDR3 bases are TGTGCCAGCAGCGTCCCAGCTCCCGGACAGGGCGAAAACACTGAAGCTTTCTTT. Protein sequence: CASSVPAPGQGENTEAFF.

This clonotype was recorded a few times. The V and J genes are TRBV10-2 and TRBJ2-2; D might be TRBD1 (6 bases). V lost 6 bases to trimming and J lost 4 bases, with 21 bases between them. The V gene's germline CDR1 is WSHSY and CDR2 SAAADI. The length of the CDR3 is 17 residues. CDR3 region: CASSPRVGRGSTGELFF. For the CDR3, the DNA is TGCGCCAGCAGCCCCAGAGTGGGCAGGGGTAGCACCGGGGAGCTGTTTTTT.

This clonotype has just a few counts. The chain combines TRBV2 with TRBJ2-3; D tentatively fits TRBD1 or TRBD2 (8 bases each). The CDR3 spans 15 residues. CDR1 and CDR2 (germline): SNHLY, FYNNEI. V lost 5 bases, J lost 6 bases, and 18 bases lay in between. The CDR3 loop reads CASSTDRGGRDTQYF. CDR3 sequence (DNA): TGTGCCAGCAGTACCGACAGGGGCGGGAGGGATACGCAGTATTTT.

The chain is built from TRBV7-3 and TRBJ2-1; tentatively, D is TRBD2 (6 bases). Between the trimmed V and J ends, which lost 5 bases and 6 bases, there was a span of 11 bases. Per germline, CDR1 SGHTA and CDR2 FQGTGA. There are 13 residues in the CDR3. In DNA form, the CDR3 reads TGTGCCAGCAGCCGCGGGCGGGGCAATGAGCAGTTCTTC. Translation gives CASSRGRGNEQFF.

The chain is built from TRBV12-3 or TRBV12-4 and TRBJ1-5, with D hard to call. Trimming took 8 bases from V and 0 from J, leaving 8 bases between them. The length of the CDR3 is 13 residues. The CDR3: CASLSNSNQPQHF. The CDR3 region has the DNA TGTGCCAGCCTCAGCAATAGCAATCAGCCCCAGCATTTT.

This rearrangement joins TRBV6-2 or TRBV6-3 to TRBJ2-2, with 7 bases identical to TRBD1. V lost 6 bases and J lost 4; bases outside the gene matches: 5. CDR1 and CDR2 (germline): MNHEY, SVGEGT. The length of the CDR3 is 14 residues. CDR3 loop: CASSPDRATGELFF. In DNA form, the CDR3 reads TGTGCCAGCAGCCCAGACAGGGCCACCGGGGAGCTGTTTTTT.

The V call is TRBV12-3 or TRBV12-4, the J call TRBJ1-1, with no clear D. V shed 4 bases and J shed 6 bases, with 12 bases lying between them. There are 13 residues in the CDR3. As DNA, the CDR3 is TGTGCCAGCAGTTCGGGGATAGGCGCTGAAGCTTTCTTT. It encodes CASSSGIGAEAFF.

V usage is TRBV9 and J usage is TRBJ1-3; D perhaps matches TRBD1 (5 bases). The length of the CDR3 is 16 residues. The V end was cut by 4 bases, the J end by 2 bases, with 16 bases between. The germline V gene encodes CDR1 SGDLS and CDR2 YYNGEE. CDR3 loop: CASSLSDSFTGNTIYF. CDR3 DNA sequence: TGTGCCAGCAGCTTAAGTGACAGTTTTACTGGAAACACCATATATTTT. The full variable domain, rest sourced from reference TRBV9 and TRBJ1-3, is DSGVTQTPKHLITATGQRVTLRCSPRSGDLSVYWYQQSLDQGLQFLIQYYNGEERAKGNILERFSAQQFPDLHSELNLSSLELGDSALYFCASSLSDSFTGNTIYFGEGSWLTVV.

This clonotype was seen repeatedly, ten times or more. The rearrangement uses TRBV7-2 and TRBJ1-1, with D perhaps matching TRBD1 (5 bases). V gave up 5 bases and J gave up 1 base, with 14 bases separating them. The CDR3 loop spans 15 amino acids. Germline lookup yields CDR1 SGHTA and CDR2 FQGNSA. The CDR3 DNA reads TGTGCCAGCAGCCAGGTAGGGGTGACGAACACTGAAGCTTTCTTT. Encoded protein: CASSQVGVTNTEAFF.

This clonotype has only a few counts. The CDR3 DNA is TGTGCCAGCAGCCCCCGCGGTGATGGGGAGACCCAGTACTTC. It encodes CASSPRGDGETQYF. J is TRBJ2-5 and V is TRBV7-3; D gene uncertain. Trimming pared 5 bases from V and 5 bases from J, leaving 15 bases between. Looked up from germline, CDR1 is SGHTA and CDR2 is FQGTGA. CDR3 size: 14 residues.

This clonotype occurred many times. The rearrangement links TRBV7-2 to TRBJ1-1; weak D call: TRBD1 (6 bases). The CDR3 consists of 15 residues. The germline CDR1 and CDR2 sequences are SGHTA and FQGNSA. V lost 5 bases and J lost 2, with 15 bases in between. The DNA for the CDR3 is TGTGCCAGCAGCCGGCGGGGGGGCGATAACACTGAAGCTTTCTTT. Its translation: CASSRRGGDNTEAFF.

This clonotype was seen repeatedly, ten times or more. The CDR3 nucleotides read TGTGCCAGCTCTACCGGGACGGGTAATTCACCCCTCCACTTT. Residues: CASSTGTGNSPLHF. The chain couples TRBV18 to TRBJ1-6; D is possibly TRBD1 (5 bases). This CDR3 is built from 14 residues. With 6 bases removed from V and 6 bases from J, the gap between germline ends came to 12 bases. The germline gives CDR1 KGHSH, CDR2 LQKENI.